Shown below are 28 T cell receptor beta chains from a single sample sequenced in a study of shared clonotypes between healthy human individuals. Sequencing used immunoSEQ multiplex PCR; TCRdb keeps in-frame clones, though not all of them. The data hold roughly 570,000 clones, with about 98% observed a single time. Naive CD8 isolation took CD45RO-negative cells positively selected for CCR7 and excluded terminally differentiated effector memory CD45RA+ cells. Sequencing was performed on naive CD8+ T cells sorted from blood. These TCRs come from a man aged 25-40 years in good health.

V is TRBV7-9 and J is TRBJ2-7; D unresolved. The germline V gene encodes CDR1 SEHNR and CDR2 FQNEAQ (reference sequence). Between the trimmed V and J ends, which lost 1 base and 3 bases, there was a span of 7 bases. This CDR3 comprises 13 residues. The CDR3 spells CASSLGIIYEQYF. The CDR3 nucleotides are TGTGCCAGCAGCTTAGGGATAATCTACGAGCAGTACTTC.

The V and J genes are TRBV9 and TRBJ1-3; D not certain. V lost 3 bases and J 0 bases, leaving 13 bases between the germline ends. Germline values: CDR1 SGDLS, CDR2 YYNGEE. CDR3 length: 16 residues. The CDR3: CASSEAGRFSGNTIYF. DNA for the CDR3: TGTGCCAGCAGCGAAGCCGGCCGTTTCTCTGGAAACACCATATATTTT.

This clone was counted once. This chain uses TRBV5-1 with TRBJ2-1, with TRBD1 identical over 8 bases. V shed 3 bases, J shed 5 bases, and the junction held 7 bases outside the gene matches. The germline V gene encodes CDR1 SGHRS and CDR2 YFSETQ. This CDR3 spans 15 amino acids. CDR3 bases: TGCGCCAGCAGCTGGAGGGACAGGTCACACAATGAGCAGTTCTTC. It specifies CASSWRDRSHNEQFF.

The chain recombines TRBV15 with TRBJ2-7; 8 positions match TRBD1. Germline V gives CDR1 LNHNV, CDR2 YYDKDF (reference sequence). The CDR3 is 12 amino acids. Trimming at V came to 8 bases and at J to 5 bases, leaving 5 bases not matched to a gene. The CDR3, as DNA: TGTGCCACCGGGGACAGGAACAACGAGCAGTACTTC. As protein: CATGDRNNEQYF.

The gene calls are TRBV27 and TRBJ2-3; 9 nucleotides agree with TRBD2. The CDR3 covers 16 residues. Trimming removed 7 bases from V and 4 bases from J; junction bases left unmatched: 12. Per the germline V gene, CDR1 is MNHEY and CDR2 is SMNVEV (reference sequence). The CDR3 region is CASNPRGGRDADTQYF. The CDR3 DNA is TGTGCCAGCAATCCCCGGGGCGGGAGGGACGCAGATACGCAGTATTTT.

V is TRBV27 and J is TRBJ2-5; D is possibly TRBD2 (5 bases). Germline CDR1 and CDR2: MNHEY and SMNVEV (reference sequence). Trimming took off 7 bases at V and 5 bases at J, with 17 bases between the two ends. The CDR3 consists of 14 residues. The CDR3 DNA sequence: TGTGCCAGCACGCCCGGAGGCGGGCGGGAGACCCAGTACTTC. It encodes CASTPGGGRETQYF.

The CDR3 region has the DNA TGTGCCAGCAGCCCCAATGGCGGAGAGCAGTACTTC. As protein: CASSPNGGEQYF. The V gene is TRBV9, the J gene TRBJ2-7; D is ambiguous. Trimming left V 4 bases short and J 7 bases short, with 12 bases between. CDR1 SGDLS and CDR2 YYNGEE come from the germline V gene. This CDR3 is 12 amino acids long.

The chain couples TRBV5-4 to TRBJ1-1, with a possible D match to TRBD1 (5 bases). V lost 4 bases to trimming and J lost 1 base, with 14 bases between them. The CDR3 sequence is 15 residues long. Germline V CDR1 and CDR2: SGHNT, YYREEE (reference sequence). The DNA for the CDR3 is TGTGCCAGCAGCGTTTGGGGCTCCGGGAACACTGAAGCTTTCTTT. Translated, it gives CASSVWGSGNTEAFF.

The J gene is TRBJ2-1, the V gene TRBV27; 8 bases fit TRBD2. Germline V gene lookup returns CDR1 MNHEY and CDR2 SMNVEV (reference sequence). With 7 bases clipped from V and 5 bases from J, the junction kept 10 bases outside the gene matches. This CDR3 is 15 amino acids long. CDR3: CASTQGVAGNNEQFF. Written as DNA, the CDR3 is TGTGCCAGCACCCAGGGAGTAGCGGGGAACAATGAGCAGTTCTTC.

The rearrangement joins TRBV6-6 to TRBJ2-5; no reliable D call. The CDR3 has 14 amino acids. The germline V gene has CDR1 MNHNY and CDR2 SVGAGI (reference sequence). Trimming pared 5 bases from V and 3 bases from J, leaving 13 bases between. Here the CDR3 DNA reads TGTGCCAGCAGTCCCGATCAGTGGGAAGAGACCCAGTACTTC. Its translation: CASSPDQWEETQYF.

The rearrangement joins TRBV4-3 to TRBJ2-7, with 9 nucleotides matching TRBD2. V shed 4 bases, J shed 3 bases, and the junction held 7 bases outside the gene matches. This CDR3 contains 15 residues. Germline values: CDR1 LGHNA, CDR2 YSLEER. Here the CDR3 reads CASSLGGSGSYEQYF. The CDR3 DNA reads as TGCGCCAGCAGCCTAGGGGGTAGCGGGAGCTACGAGCAGTACTTC.

The chain has TRBV5-3 and TRBJ2-2, with D possibly being TRBD2 (6 bases). TRBV5-3 is designated an ORF whose function remains uncertain. The ends were cut back, 9 bases at V and 7 bases at J, with 19 bases in the middle. CDR3 length: 14 residues. CDR3: CAMPDGGTGGELFF. For the CDR3, the DNA is TGTGCCATGCCAGACGGAGGGACGGGCGGGGAGCTGTTTTTT.

The chain uses TRBV12-2 and TRBJ2-7. TRBV12-2 represents a pseudogene. This CDR3 has 14 residues. This chain's CDR3 is CASRRPRCSYEQYF. Here the CDR3 DNA reads TGTGCAAGTCGCCGGCCTCGTTGCTCCTACGAGCAGTACTTC.

The genes are TRBV29-1 and TRBJ2-2; TRBD1 is a possible D gene (6 bases). The V and J ends lost 1 base and 4 bases respectively, with 10 bases between them. Germline-derived CDR1 and CDR2 are SQVTM and ANQGSEA. The CDR3 covers 14 residues. CDR3 sequence reads: CSVEGRGSTGELFF. DNA for the CDR3: TGCAGCGTTGAAGGCAGGGGAAGCACCGGGGAGCTGTTTTTT.

The V call is TRBV7-9, the J call TRBJ2-1; 7 bases are a match to TRBD1. Per germline, CDR1 SEHNR and CDR2 FQNEAQ (reference sequence). With 1 base clipped from V and 0 bases from J, the junction kept 6 bases outside the gene matches. The CDR3 extends over 17 amino acids. The DNA for the CDR3 is TGTGCCAGCAGCTTAGACAGGGGATTCGGCTCCTACAATGAGCAGTTCTTC. Protein: CASSLDRGFGSYNEQFF.

The chain carries TRBV5-6 and TRBJ1-5; D is possibly TRBD1 (6 bases). The CDR3 consists of 14 residues. Per germline, CDR1 SGHDT and CDR2 YYEEEE. Trimming left V 1 base short and J 7 bases short, with 12 bases between. The chain's CDR3 is CASSLWGGGQPQHF. The CDR3 nucleotides are TGTGCCAGCAGCTTGTGGGGGGGCGGACAGCCCCAGCATTTT.

This rearrangement joins TRBV5-4 to TRBJ2-7; TRBD2 matches 10 bases. The CDR3 covers 13 residues. Germline assignment: CDR1 SGHNT and CDR2 YYREEE (reference sequence). The J segment lost 4 bases and the V segment lost 7 bases, leaving 5 bases of the junction unmatched. CDR3 bases: TGTGCCAGCTCTAGCGGGAGTTTGTACGAGCAGTACTTC. It encodes CASSSGSLYEQYF.

The chain carries TRBV7-9 and TRBJ1-1, with D perhaps TRBD1 (5 bases). The CDR3 contains 14 residues. Germline-derived CDR1 and CDR2 are SEHNR and FQNEAQ (reference sequence). Trimming took 4 bases from V and 4 from J, leaving 13 bases between them. The CDR3 DNA reads TGTGCCAGCAGCTCGGACACAAGCATCACTGAAGCTTTCTTT. Protein: CASSSDTSITEAFF.

The chain joins TRBV15 to TRBJ2-3; 12 bases fit TRBD2. The trim removed 3 bases at V and 0 bases at J, leaving 10 bases unmatched. The CDR3 consists of 19 residues. The V gene's germline CDR1 is LNHNV and CDR2 YYDKDF (reference sequence). CDR3 protein: CATSRRLAGGPGSTDTQYF. The CDR3 coding sequence is TGTGCCACCAGCAGGCGTCTAGCGGGAGGGCCTGGAAGCACAGATACGCAGTATTTT.

The rearrangement uses TRBV5-4 and TRBJ2-3; a weak D match, TRBD2 (6 bases). Germline V CDR1 and CDR2: SGHNT, YYREEE (reference sequence). V was cut by 5 bases and J by 0 bases, with 16 bases left in between. The CDR3 spans 16 residues. The CDR3 is CASRGVGGLSTDTQYF. As DNA, the CDR3 is TGTGCCAGCAGGGGGGTCGGCGGACTAAGCACAGATACGCAGTATTTT.

The CDR3 is CASSLDQIADTQYF. The CDR3 DNA reads TGTGCCAGCAGTCTAGATCAGATTGCAGATACGCAGTATTTT. The chain employs TRBV28 and TRBJ2-3; D is unclear. This CDR3 comprises 14 residues. The V and J ends lost 5 bases and 4 bases respectively, with 13 bases between them. In germline, CDR1 is MDHEN, CDR2 SYDVKM.

V gene TRBV5-1 combines with J gene TRBJ2-7, with TRBD2 matching 10 bases. V trimming: 2 bases; J trimming: 4 bases; junction bases outside the gene matches: 21. This CDR3 is 20 amino acids long. Germline V gives CDR1 SGHRS, CDR2 YFSETQ. Here the CDR3 DNA reads TGCGCCAGCAGCTTATTGTCCTTTTCATACCAGACTAGCGGGCCTTACGAGCAGTACTTC. It translates to CASSLLSFSYQTSGPYEQYF.

V is TRBV4-1 and J is TRBJ2-7; D unclear. CDR3 length equals 12 residues. Germline values: CDR1 MGHRA, CDR2 YSYEKL. Trimming left V 5 bases short and J 1 base short, with 6 bases between. CDR3 protein: CASSGSSYEQYF. CDR3 DNA sequence: TGCGCCAGCAGCGGCAGTTCCTACGAGCAGTACTTC.

This clone has only one observation. This sequence joins TRBV4-1 and TRBJ1-1; D call uncertain. The CDR3 is 14 residues long. Germline V gives CDR1 MGHRA, CDR2 YSYEKL. V lost 1 base, J lost 0 bases, and 6 bases lay in between. The CDR3 nucleotides are TGCGCCAGCAGCCAAGTAAGCCTGAACACTGAAGCTTTCTTT. Protein product: CASSQVSLNTEAFF.

In this sample, this clone turned up once. The chain couples TRBV5-1 to TRBJ2-2, with 8 bases aligning to TRBD2. Germline lookup yields CDR1 SGHRS and CDR2 YFSETQ. The junction had 11 bases not matched to a gene; V was cut back by 4 bases and J by 3 bases. This CDR3 is 17 amino acids long. CDR3 nucleotides: TGCGCCAGCAGCGGTACTAGCGGACGAGGGGACACCGGGGAGCTGTTTTTT. It translates to CASSGTSGRGDTGELFF. The full variable domain, its missing parts supplied by reference TRBV5-1 and TRBJ2-2, is KAGVTQTPRYLIKTRGQQVTLSCSPISGHRSVSWYQQTPGQGLQFLFEYFSETQRNKGNFPGRFSGRQFSNSRSEMNVSTLELGDSALYLCASSGTSGRGDTGELFFGEGSRLTVL.

The rearrangement joins TRBV10-2 to TRBJ2-1; TRBD2 aligns across 10 bases. The CDR3 length is 19 residues. Germline lookup yields CDR1 WSHSY and CDR2 SAAADI. V trimming: 6 bases; J trimming: 2 bases; junction bases outside the gene matches: 16. CDR3 amino acids: CASRGTSVGIGRTYNEQFF. Written as DNA, the CDR3 is TGCGCCAGCAGAGGGACTAGCGTGGGGATCGGGAGAACCTACAATGAGCAGTTCTTC.

This chain uses TRBV27 with TRBJ2-7; D possibly corresponds to TRBD2 (6 bases). Germline values: CDR1 MNHEY, CDR2 SMNVEV (reference sequence). CDR3 length equals 13 residues. Trimming took 6 bases from V and 6 from J, leaving 15 bases between them. This CDR3 reads CASSPGVSPEQYF. As DNA, the CDR3 is TGTGCCAGCAGCCCGGGGGTTTCCCCCGAGCAGTACTTC.

The genes are TRBV9 and TRBJ2-7; D may match TRBD1 or TRBD2 (6 bases each). The CDR3 has 11 amino acids. V lost 7 bases to trimming and J lost 4 bases, with 9 bases between them. Per germline, CDR1 SGDLS and CDR2 YYNGEE. The CDR3 DNA reads TGTGCCAGCGGGGGGCGATACGAGCAGTACTTC. It yields the protein CASGGRYEQYF.